This TCR beta chain was captured in a study of shared clonotypes between healthy human individuals. Method: immunoSEQ multiplex PCR; TCRdb's copy keeps in-frame clones and lacks some. This sample has over 95,000 clones; approximately 70% occur once, and the top ten carry about 26%. This clone was seen more than once but under ten times. The CDR3 contains 14 residues. The germline V and J ends were trimmed by 3 bases and 7 bases, with 16 bases remaining between them. Per germline, CDR1 LNHNV and CDR2 YYDKDF (reference sequence). The source is a woman aged 25 to 39 in good health. This rearrangement joins TRBV15 to TRBJ2-7; D assignment may be TRBD1 or TRBD2 (7 bases each). Input material: memory CD8+ T cells sorted from blood. The subset was: CD45RO+ cells pooled with CCR7-negative TemRA cells. CDR3 in DNA: TGTGCCACCAGCAGTACACAGGGGAGGGGGGAGCAGTACTTC. This sequence encodes CATSSTQGRGEQYF.